The 3 T cell receptor beta chains below were found in one sample sequenced in a study of T cells after yellow fever vaccination. From the 5' RACE reads, TCRdb called clonotypes with MiXCR, one entry per CDR3 protein. This sample carries approximately 610,000 distinct CDR3 sequences, around a sixth of them seen once, and the ten largest clones take 15% to 20%. Specimen: PBMCs, collected 4 to 6 days after the first yellow fever vaccination. All receptors come from a young man who received the YFV17D yellow fever vaccine.

This clonotype was observed a few times. The chain joins TRBV5-1 to TRBJ2-5; no clear D gene. This CDR3 region has 13 residues. Germline V gene data show CDR1 as SGHRS and CDR2 as YFSETQ. The germline V and J ends were trimmed by 3 bases and 4 bases, with 10 bases remaining between them. This chain's CDR3 is CASSSNMAETQYF. CDR3 bases: TGCGCCAGCAGCTCCAACATGGCAGAGACCCAGTACTTC. The full variable domain, in which reference TRBV5-1 and TRBJ2-5 provide the parts outside the CDR3, is KAGVTQTPRYLIKTRGQQVTLSCSPISGHRSVSWYQQTPGQGLQFLFEYFSETQRNKGNFPGRFSGRQFSNSRSEMNVSTLELGDSALYLCASSSNMAETQYFGPGTRLLVL.

This clonotype showed up many times. One end of the junction does not line up with germline, which may come from a read error. The rearrangement links TRBV5-1 to TRBJ2-3, with D unresolved. Germline CDR1 is SGHRS and CDR2 is YFSETQ. The CDR3 totals 13 residues. CDR3 protein: CASSLGSTDTQYF. CDR3 nucleotides: TGTGCCAGCAGCCTCGGAAGCACAGATACGCAGTATTTT. Looking up the rest from reference TRBV5-1 and TRBJ2-3 gives the full variable domain: KAGVTQTPRYLIKTRGQQVTLSCSPISGHRSVSWYQQTPGQGLQFLFEYFSETQRNKGNFPGRFSGRQFSNSRSEMNVSTLELGDSALYLCASSLGSTDTQYFGPGTRLTVL.

This clonotype was seen a few times. The chain uses TRBV20-1 and TRBJ1-4; D is ambiguous. This CDR3 comprises 12 residues. Germline V gene sequence: CDR1 DFQATT, CDR2 SNEGSKA (reference sequence). The V gene lost 3 bases and the J gene lost 7 bases, with 9 bases spanning the gap. The CDR3, as DNA: TGCAGTGCTAGTCTGCAGACTGAAAAACTGTTTTTT. Translated: CSASLQTEKLFF.